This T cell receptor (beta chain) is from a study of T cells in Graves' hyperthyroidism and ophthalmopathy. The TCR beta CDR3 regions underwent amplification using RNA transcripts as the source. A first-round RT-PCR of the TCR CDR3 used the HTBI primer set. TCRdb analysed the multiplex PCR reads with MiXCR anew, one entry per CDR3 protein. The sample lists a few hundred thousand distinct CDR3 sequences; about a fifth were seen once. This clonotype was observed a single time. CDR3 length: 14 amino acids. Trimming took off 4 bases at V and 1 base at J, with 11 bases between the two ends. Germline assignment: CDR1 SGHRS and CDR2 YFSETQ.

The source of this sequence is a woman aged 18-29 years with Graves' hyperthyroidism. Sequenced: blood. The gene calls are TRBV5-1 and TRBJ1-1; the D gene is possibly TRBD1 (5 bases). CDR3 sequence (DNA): TGCGCCAGCAGCGGGGGACCGAGGAACACTGAAGCTTTCTTT. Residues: CASSGGPRNTEAFF. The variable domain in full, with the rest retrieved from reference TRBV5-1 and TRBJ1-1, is KAGVTQTPRYLIKTRGQQVTLSCSPISGHRSVSWYQQTPGQGLQFLFEYFSETQRNKGNFPGRFSGRQFSNSRSEMNVSTLELGDSALYLCASSGGPRNTEAFFGQGTRLTVV.